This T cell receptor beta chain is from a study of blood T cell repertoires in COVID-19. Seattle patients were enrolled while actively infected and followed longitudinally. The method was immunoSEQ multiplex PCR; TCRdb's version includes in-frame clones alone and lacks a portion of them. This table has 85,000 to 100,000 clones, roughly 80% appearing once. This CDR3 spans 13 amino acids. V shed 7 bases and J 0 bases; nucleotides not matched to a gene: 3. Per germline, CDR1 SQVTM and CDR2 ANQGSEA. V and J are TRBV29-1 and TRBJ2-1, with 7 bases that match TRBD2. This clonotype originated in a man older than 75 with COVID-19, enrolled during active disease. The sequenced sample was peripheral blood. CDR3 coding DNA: TGCAGCGCTAGCGGAAGCTCCTACAATGAGCAGTTCTTC. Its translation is CSASGSSYNEQFF.